Following are 5 T cell receptor beta chains from one sample sequenced in a study of T cells in Graves' hyperthyroidism and ophthalmopathy. TCR beta CDR3 region amplification was performed from RNA transcripts. HTBI primers were used for first-round RT-PCR of the TCR CDR3. In TCRdb, the multiplex PCR reads were re-called with MiXCR into one record per CDR3 protein. The repertoire holds under 650,000 distinct CDR3 sequences, about a sixth seen once, with 3% to 4.5% in the top ten. The material sequenced was blood. The receptors were sampled from a woman aged 25 to 39 with Graves' hyperthyroidism.

This clonotype has a count of ten or more. The chain joins TRBV20-1 to TRBJ2-7, with 10 bases aligning to TRBD2. The J segment lost 2 bases and the V segment lost 5 bases, leaving 9 bases of the junction unmatched. Looked up from germline, CDR1 is DFQATT and CDR2 is SNEGSKA (reference sequence). CDR3 length: 15 amino acids. CDR3 protein: CSAPVTSGDAYEQYF. The CDR3 nucleotides read TGCAGTGCTCCCGTAACTAGCGGGGATGCCTACGAGCAGTACTTC.

Turning to this clonotype: A single base separates this from a much larger clone, so it may be a read error. V usage is TRBV3-1 and J usage is TRBJ2-5; 10 positions match TRBD2. CDR3 size: 14 residues. Germline CDR1 LGHDT, CDR2 YNNKEL (reference sequence). The CDR3 bases are TGTGCCCGCAGCCCGCTAGCGGGAGAAGAGACCCAGTACTTC. It yields the protein CARSPLAGEETQYF.

This clonotype was detected ten times or more. The chain joins TRBV6-5 to TRBJ2-1, with D unresolved. V was trimmed by 2 bases and J by 4 bases, leaving 6 bases between them. The CDR3 is 13 residues long. Germline CDR1 MNHEY, CDR2 SVGAGI. As DNA, the CDR3 is TGTGCCAGCAGTTACGGGATTTACAATGAGCAGTTCTTC. It encodes CASSYGIYNEQFF.

This clonotype was seen many times. The V and J genes are TRBV6-1 and TRBJ2-7; D is unresolved. V was cut by 0 bases and J by 4 bases, with 10 bases left in between. This CDR3 region has 14 residues. Per the germline V gene, CDR1 is MNHNS and CDR2 is SASEGT. CDR3 sequence: CASSEALQVYEQYF. In DNA, the CDR3 is TGTGCCAGCAGTGAAGCCCTACAAGTGTACGAGCAGTACTTC.

The chain combines TRBV30 with TRBJ2-2; D remains unclear. V was trimmed by 1 base and J by 4 bases, leaving 7 bases between them. CDR1 is GTSNPN, CDR2 SVGIG, per germline (reference sequence). This CDR3 is 13 amino acids long. The DNA for the CDR3 is TGTGCCTGGAGTGGACTTTCCACCGGGGAGCTGTTTTTT. This sequence encodes CAWSGLSTGELFF.